This T cell receptor (beta chain) was sequenced during a study of shared clonotypes between healthy human individuals. Study-level information: Each donor's CD8 memory used one plate, CD8 naive two, each CD4 subset three. The study's findings and limits: The naive CD4 repertoires of a handful of donors were compared, and roughly 5.1% of clonotypes were shared. Sample collection involved blood only; tissue repertoires are likely different. What limited the represented genetic and exposure-history diversity was the small number of donors.

Trimming pared 1 base from V and 0 bases from J, leaving 13 bases between. The V gene's germline CDR1 is SEHNR and CDR2 FQNEAQ (reference sequence). This CDR3 spans 17 amino acids. Profiled with immunoSEQ multiplex PCR; TCRdb holds only in-frame clones, not every one. The table includes approximately 2.1 million clones, more than 80% detected once. A remark on this clone: The antigen remains unidentified.

Sequenced input: naive CD4+ T cells from PBMCs. Described subset: CD45RA+ positively selected. This TCR derives from a man between 18 and 35 years old in good health. Some clones in this sample may be carry-over from other donors' samples. The rearrangement uses TRBV7-9 and TRBJ1-3; D call uncertain. The CDR3 DNA sequence: TGTGCCAGCAGCTTAGACTTAATCCGAGCCTCTGGAAACACCATATATTTT. It codes for CASSLDLIRASGNTIYF.